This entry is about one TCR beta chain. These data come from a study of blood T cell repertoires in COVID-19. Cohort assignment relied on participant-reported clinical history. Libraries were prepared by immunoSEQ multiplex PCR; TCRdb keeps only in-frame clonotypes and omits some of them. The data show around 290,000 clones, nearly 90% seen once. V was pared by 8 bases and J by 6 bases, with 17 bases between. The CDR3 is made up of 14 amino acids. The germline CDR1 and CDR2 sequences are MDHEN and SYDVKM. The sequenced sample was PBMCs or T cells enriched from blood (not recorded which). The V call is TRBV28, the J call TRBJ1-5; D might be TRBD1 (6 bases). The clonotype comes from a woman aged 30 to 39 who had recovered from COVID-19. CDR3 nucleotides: TGTGCCAGCTCGCCAGCACAGGGTCTTCAGCCCCAGCATTTT. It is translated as CASSPAQGLQPQHF.